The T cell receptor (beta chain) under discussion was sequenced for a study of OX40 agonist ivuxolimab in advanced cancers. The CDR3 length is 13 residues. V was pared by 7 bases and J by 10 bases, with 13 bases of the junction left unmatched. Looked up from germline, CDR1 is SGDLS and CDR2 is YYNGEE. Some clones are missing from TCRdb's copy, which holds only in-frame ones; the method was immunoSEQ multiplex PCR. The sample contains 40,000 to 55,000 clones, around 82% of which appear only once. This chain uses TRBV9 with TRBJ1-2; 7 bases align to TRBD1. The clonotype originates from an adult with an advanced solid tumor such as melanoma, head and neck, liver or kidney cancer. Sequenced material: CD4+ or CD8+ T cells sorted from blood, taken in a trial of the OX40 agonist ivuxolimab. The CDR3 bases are TGTGCCAGCTCACAAACAGGGGACCCGGCCTACACCTTC. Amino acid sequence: CASSQTGDPAYTF.